Following are 3 T cell receptor beta chains from one sample sequenced in a study of blood T cell repertoires in COVID-19. This table comes from immunoSEQ multiplex PCR, and its TCRdb copy is limited to in-frame clones, with some not included. In the table there are approximately 71,000 clones, more than 60% of which are singletons. Sequenced: peripheral blood. These TCRs come from a human donor in a cohort sampled during active COVID-19.

The chain links TRBV18 to TRBJ2-3; 7 bases map to TRBD2. V gave up 8 bases and J gave up 4 bases; unmatched junction bases: 12. This CDR3 contains 15 residues. The germline gives CDR1 KGHSH, CDR2 LQKENI. The CDR3 coding sequence is TGTGCCAGCCAAAGCCGGGGGGATCAAGCAGATACGCAGTATTTT. It encodes CASQSRGDQADTQYF.

This clone was seen just once. The rearrangement links TRBV5-1 to TRBJ2-4, with D tentatively TRBD1 (6 bases). The CDR3 totals 16 residues. CDR1 and CDR2 (germline): SGHRS, YFSETQ. Trimming removed 7 bases at V and 3 bases at J, with 20 bases between. The CDR3 spells CASSEGPQGVKNIQYF. The CDR3 DNA reads as TGCGCCAGCTCCGAGGGCCCACAGGGTGTCAAAAACATTCAGTACTTC.

V and J are TRBV4-3 and TRBJ1-2; D might be TRBD1 (5 bases). Germline CDR1 and CDR2: LGHNA and YSLEER. The CDR3 sequence is 15 residues long. V lost 0 bases, J lost 4 bases, and 12 bases lay in between. CDR3 coding DNA: TGCGCCAGCAGCCAAGAACCCAGGGTCGGCTATGGCTACACCTTC. It encodes CASSQEPRVGYGYTF.